Presented here are 27 T cell receptor beta chains from one specimen sequenced in a study of CD8 T cells in ankylosing spondylitis. General study results and limits: Under 10 highly homologous variants formed a TCR beta motif that appeared characteristic of ankylosing spondylitis blood.

TCRdb reanalysed the 5' RACE reads using MiXCR and keeps one entry per CDR3 protein. The sample has some 700,000 distinct CDR3 sequences; 15% to 20% are singletons. These receptors have no known antigen. Sequences were obtained from blood, either unsorted or a sorted T cell fraction (not recorded which). Every receptor here comes from a male donor with ankylosing spondylitis.

This clonotype has more than one count but fewer than ten. The V call is TRBV9, the J call TRBJ2-3; 8 bases map to TRBD1. The CDR3 has 18 residues. The germline V gene has CDR1 SGDLS and CDR2 YYNGEE. V gave up 2 bases and J gave up 0 bases; unmatched junction bases: 11. The DNA for the CDR3 is TGTGCCAGCAGCGTGAAGGACAGGGTCCGATCTAGCACAGATACGCAGTATTTT. This gives the protein CASSVKDRVRSSTDTQYF.

There are a few counts of this clonotype. The chain recombines TRBV4-1 with TRBJ2-2; D is unclear. Germline V CDR1 and CDR2: MGHRA, YSYEKL. The V end lost 2 bases, the J end lost 6 bases, and 10 bases lay between the germline ends. This CDR3 comprises 14 residues. The CDR3 DNA sequence: TGCGCCAGCAGCCAAAGATCCCCTCCCGGGGAGCTGTTTTTT. This encodes CASSQRSPPGELFF.

The CDR3 DNA reads as TGTGCCAGCAGCGAATGGACAGTCCTCTCCGAGCAGTACTTC. This encodes CASSEWTVLSEQYF. This chain links TRBV7-9 with TRBJ2-7, with D possibly matching TRBD1 (6 bases). Germline V CDR1 and CDR2: SEHNR, FQNEAQ (reference sequence). With 5 bases removed from V and 6 bases from J, the gap between germline ends came to 17 bases. The CDR3 has 14 amino acids. Together with reference TRBV7-9 and TRBJ2-7, the CDR3 gives the full variable domain: DTGVSQNPRHKITKRGQNVTFRCDPISEHNRLYWYRQTLGQGPEFLTYFQNEAQLEKSRLLSDRFSAERPKGSFSTLEIQRTEQGDSAMYLCASSEWTVLSEQYFGPGTRLTVT.

This clonotype was picked up a small number of times. The chain carries TRBV4-3 and TRBJ2-5, with 7 bases aligning to TRBD2. The germline V gene encodes CDR1 LGHNA and CDR2 YSLEER. V gave up 0 bases and J gave up 4 bases; unmatched junction bases: 8. The CDR3 is 16 residues long. In DNA, the CDR3 is TGCGCCAGCAGCCAAGAAGTCGCGGGAGTAGCAGAGACCCAGTACTTC. Its protein product is CASSQEVAGVAETQYF.

The V gene is TRBV7-2, the J gene TRBJ2-7, with TRBD2 identical over 8 bases. The CDR3 extends over 14 amino acids. The V segment lost 3 bases and the J segment 3 bases; nucleotides outside the gene matches: 4. From germline, CDR1 is SGHTA and CDR2 FQGNSA. CDR3: CASSFGTRNYEQYF. As DNA, the CDR3 is TGTGCCAGCAGCTTCGGGACTAGAAACTACGAGCAGTACTTC.

The chain joins TRBV6-2 or TRBV6-3 to TRBJ2-3, with D possibly matching TRBD1 (6 bases). CDR1 MNHEY and CDR2 SVGEGT come from the germline V gene. V lost 8 bases and J lost 2, with 14 bases in between. The CDR3 runs 14 residues. CDR3 nucleotides: TGTGCCAGCGGGGGCTACTATAACACAGATACGCAGTATTTT. Residues: CASGGYYNTDTQYF.

There are a few counts of this clonotype. This chain's CDR3 is CASSQDPGFRGNTIYF. DNA for the CDR3: TGCGCCAGCAGCCAAGACCCGGGATTTAGAGGAAACACCATATATTTT. The J gene is TRBJ1-3, the V gene TRBV4-1; unclear D gene. The germline V gene encodes CDR1 MGHRA and CDR2 YSYEKL. This CDR3 has 16 amino acids. The V end lost 0 bases, the J end lost 4 bases, and 13 bases lay between the germline ends.

The table lists this clonotype with a few counts. The chain has TRBV20-1 and TRBJ2-3, with D unclear. Per the germline V gene, CDR1 is DFQATT and CDR2 is SNEGSKA (reference sequence). Trimming stripped 3 bases from V and 5 bases from J, with 12 bases between. This CDR3 has 13 residues. CDR3 region: CSASWERKDTQYF. CDR3 coding DNA: TGCAGTGCTAGTTGGGAAAGGAAAGATACGCAGTATTTT.

This clonotype was detected a few times. This chain joins TRBV5-4 and TRBJ2-7; TRBD2 matches at 14 bases. CDR3 length: 19 residues. Germline values: CDR1 SGHNT, CDR2 YYREEE (reference sequence). J was trimmed by 6 bases and V by 5 bases; bases with no gene match: 19. CDR3 DNA: TGTGCCAGCAGATTCCCCGGGGGGACTAGCGGGAGTTGGCTCCTCGAGCAGTACTTC. It is translated as CASRFPGGTSGSWLLEQYF.

The chain couples TRBV7-9 to TRBJ2-2; either TRBD1 or TRBD2 may supply D (5 bases each). Between the trimmed V and J ends, which lost 5 bases and 6 bases, there was a span of 16 bases. Germline CDR1 reads SEHNR; CDR2 reads FQNEAQ (reference sequence). The CDR3 spans 15 residues. The CDR3 DNA follows: TGTGCCAGCAGCACCCAAGGGGAGATGGCCGGGGAGCTGTTTTTT. Its protein is CASSTQGEMAGELFF.

CDR3 protein: CSVRKAGAYNEQFF. The DNA of the CDR3 is TGCAGCGTCCGGAAGGCAGGAGCCTACAATGAGCAGTTCTTC. The chain couples TRBV29-1 to TRBJ2-1; D not certain. V lost 6 bases and J 2 bases, leaving 14 bases between the germline ends. Germline V lookup: CDR1 SQVTM, CDR2 ANQGSEA. The length of the CDR3 is 14 residues.

The chain employs TRBV6-2 or TRBV6-3 and TRBJ2-7, with D tentatively TRBD2 (7 bases). This CDR3 comprises 13 residues. The V end was cut by 7 bases, the J end by 3 bases, with 13 bases between. Germline V gene data show CDR1 as MNHEY and CDR2 as SVGEGT. CDR3 residues: CASTQRGGYEQYF. The CDR3 DNA follows: TGTGCCAGCACCCAAAGGGGGGGCTACGAGCAGTACTTC.

V is TRBV27 and J is TRBJ2-1, with TRBD2 matching over 7 bases. The CDR3 loop spans 16 amino acids. Germline CDR1 is MNHEY and CDR2 is SMNVEV (reference sequence). V was clipped by 4 bases and J by 0 bases; unmatched bases: 6. The CDR3 reads CASSSSLAASYNEQFF. CDR3 DNA sequence: TGTGCCAGCAGTTCTTCTCTAGCGGCCTCCTACAATGAGCAGTTCTTC.

CDR3 DNA sequence: TGCAGTGCTACCTGGGGACTAGCGGGCCTCACAGATACGCAGTATTTT. It yields the protein CSATWGLAGLTDTQYF. The rearrangement links TRBV20-1 to TRBJ2-3, with 12 bases fitting TRBD2. Germline assignment: CDR1 DFQATT and CDR2 SNEGSKA (reference sequence). This CDR3 region has 16 residues. With V trimmed by 4 bases and J by 2 bases, 7 bases remained unmatched.

V usage is TRBV19 and J usage is TRBJ1-2; the match to TRBD1 covers 7 bases. Trimming cost V 3 bases and J 2 bases; bases outside gene matches: 3. Germline CDR1 is LNHDA and CDR2 is SQIVND (reference sequence). The CDR3 consists of 14 residues. CDR3 nucleotides: TGTGCCAGTAGTATTGGACAGGCCAACTATGGCTACACCTTC. Residues: CASSIGQANYGYTF.

The gene calls are TRBV10-3 and TRBJ1-2; D is uncertain. CDR3 length: 11 amino acids. CDR1 and CDR2 (germline): ENHRY, SYGVKD. Deletions cut 4 bases from V and 4 bases from J, with 4 bases between. The CDR3 reads CAISGSYGYTF. The CDR3 DNA is TGTGCCATCAGTGGCAGCTATGGCTACACCTTC.

This clonotype was counted only a few times. V and J are TRBV10-3 and TRBJ2-7, with TRBD1 identical over 11 bases. This CDR3 has 15 amino acids. With V trimmed by 4 bases and J by 3 bases, 5 bases remained unmatched. CDR1 and CDR2 (germline): ENHRY, SYGVKD. The DNA of the CDR3 is TGTGCCATCAGTGGGGGGACAGGGGGTCTCTACGAGCAGTACTTC. It codes for CAISGGTGGLYEQYF.

This clonotype was picked up a small number of times. The V call is TRBV20-1, the J call TRBJ2-7; weak D call: TRBD2 (5 bases). V lost 3 bases and J lost 4, with 16 bases in between. Germline assignment: CDR1 DFQATT and CDR2 SNEGSKA (reference sequence). This CDR3 comprises 14 residues. DNA of the CDR3: TGCAGTGCTAGCGGCGGCAACCTAGCATACGAGCAGTACTTC. Amino acids: CSASGGNLAYEQYF.

This clonotype was counted between two and nine times. This chain connects TRBV25-1 to TRBJ2-5, with TRBD2 as a possible D gene (6 bases). The length of the CDR3 is 11 residues. Per the germline V gene, CDR1 is MGHDK and CDR2 is SYGVNS. CDR3 coding DNA: TGTGCGGTTGCGGGGCGAGAGACCCAGTACTTC. Amino acids: CAVAGRETQYF.

This sequence joins TRBV7-9 and TRBJ2-3, with TRBD2 identical over 7 bases. V lost 3 bases to trimming and J lost 1 base; unmatched junction nucleotides: 10. Germline V CDR1 and CDR2: SEHNR, FQNEAQ (reference sequence). The CDR3 covers 17 residues. CDR3 sequence (DNA): TGTGCCAGCAGCTTCGATTGGGTACTAGCGCGCACAGATACGCAGTATTTT. It translates to CASSFDWVLARTDTQYF.

The chain joins TRBV7-2 to TRBJ1-5, with a tentative D call TRBD1 (6 bases). Germline loops: CDR1 SGHTA, CDR2 FQGNSA. This CDR3 spans 15 amino acids. V was trimmed by 5 bases and J by 5 bases, leaving 16 bases between them. The CDR3, as DNA: TGTGCCAGCAGCCCGAGGGGGGGGTCCGATCAGCCCCAGCATTTT. Translating gives CASSPRGGSDQPQHF.

This CDR3 reads CATTDPYGYTF. CDR3 sequence (DNA): TGTGCCACCACCGACCCGTATGGCTACACCTTC. This rearrangement joins TRBV6-5 to TRBJ1-2; D is unclear. This CDR3 contains 11 residues. Trimming left V 10 bases short and J 5 bases short, with 11 bases between. Looked up from germline, CDR1 is MNHEY and CDR2 is SVGAGI.

There are a few counts of this clonotype. V is TRBV3-1 and J is TRBJ2-7; D is possibly TRBD2 (6 bases). The CDR3 is 15 amino acids. Trimming pared 1 base from V and 9 bases from J, leaving 19 bases between. Per germline, CDR1 LGHDT and CDR2 YNNKEL (reference sequence). CDR3 bases: TGTGCCAGCAGCCAAGTCCGGGACTCGGGAAGTGGGCAGTACTTC. It codes for CASSQVRDSGSGQYF.

This clonotype has just a few counts. This chain connects TRBV5-1 to TRBJ1-1; the match to TRBD1 covers 9 bases. The CDR3 sequence is 15 residues long. Unmatched junction bases numbered 4, after V lost 3 bases and J lost 1 base. Looked up from germline, CDR1 is SGHRS and CDR2 is YFSETQ. The CDR3 coding sequence is TGCGCCAGCAGCTCAGGACAGGGGTCGAACACTGAAGCTTTCTTT. Translated, it gives CASSSGQGSNTEAFF.

V is TRBV20-1 and J is TRBJ2-1; 13 bases match TRBD2. Germline V gene data show CDR1 as DFQATT and CDR2 as SNEGSKA (reference sequence). Trimming removed 0 bases from V and 1 base from J; junction bases left unmatched: 9. CDR3 length equals 19 residues. The CDR3 spells CSARDLGTSGVISYNEQFF. For the CDR3, the DNA is TGCAGTGCTAGAGATCTTGGGACTAGCGGGGTGATTTCCTACAATGAGCAGTTCTTC.

This clonotype occurred a few times. The chain joins TRBV5-5 to TRBJ2-5; 9 bases agree with TRBD2. The CDR3 runs to 16 residues. In germline, CDR1 is SGHKS, CDR2 YYEKEE (reference sequence). With V trimmed by 4 bases and J by 3 bases, 10 bases remained unmatched. The CDR3: CASSQGVGTSKETQYF. CDR3 DNA sequence: TGTGCCAGCAGCCAAGGGGTGGGGACTAGCAAAGAGACCCAGTACTTC.

This clonotype was observed a handful of times. The chain employs TRBV5-1 and TRBJ2-3; D is unclear. Trimming left V 4 bases short and J 2 bases short, with 14 bases between. This CDR3 has 15 amino acids. The germline CDR1 and CDR2 sequences are SGHRS and YFSETQ. The CDR3 bases are TGCGCCAGCAGCAGAGGATTTACCCCCACAGATACGCAGTATTTT. Translation: CASSRGFTPTDTQYF.